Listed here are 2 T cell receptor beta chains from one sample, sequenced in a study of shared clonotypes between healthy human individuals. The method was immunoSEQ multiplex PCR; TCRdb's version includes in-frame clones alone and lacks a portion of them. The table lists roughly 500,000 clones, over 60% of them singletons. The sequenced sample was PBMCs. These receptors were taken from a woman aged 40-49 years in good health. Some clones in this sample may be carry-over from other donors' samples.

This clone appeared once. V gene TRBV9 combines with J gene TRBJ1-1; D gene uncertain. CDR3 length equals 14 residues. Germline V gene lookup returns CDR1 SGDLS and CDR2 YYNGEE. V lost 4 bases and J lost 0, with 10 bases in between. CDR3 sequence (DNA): TGTGCCAGCAGCCCGACATTTATGAACACTGAAGCTTTCTTT. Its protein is CASSPTFMNTEAFF.

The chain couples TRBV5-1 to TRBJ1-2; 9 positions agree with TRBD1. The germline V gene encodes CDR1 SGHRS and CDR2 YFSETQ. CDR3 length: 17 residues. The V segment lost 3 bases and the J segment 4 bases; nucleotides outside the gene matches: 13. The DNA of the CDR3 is TGCGCCAGCAGCTCGAGCCCGGGACAGGGTACGAGCTATGGCTACACCTTC. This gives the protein CASSSSPGQGTSYGYTF. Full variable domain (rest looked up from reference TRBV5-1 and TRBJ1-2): KAGVTQTPRYLIKTRGQQVTLSCSPISGHRSVSWYQQTPGQGLQFLFEYFSETQRNKGNFPGRFSGRQFSNSRSEMNVSTLELGDSALYLCASSSSPGQGTSYGYTFGSGTRLTVV.